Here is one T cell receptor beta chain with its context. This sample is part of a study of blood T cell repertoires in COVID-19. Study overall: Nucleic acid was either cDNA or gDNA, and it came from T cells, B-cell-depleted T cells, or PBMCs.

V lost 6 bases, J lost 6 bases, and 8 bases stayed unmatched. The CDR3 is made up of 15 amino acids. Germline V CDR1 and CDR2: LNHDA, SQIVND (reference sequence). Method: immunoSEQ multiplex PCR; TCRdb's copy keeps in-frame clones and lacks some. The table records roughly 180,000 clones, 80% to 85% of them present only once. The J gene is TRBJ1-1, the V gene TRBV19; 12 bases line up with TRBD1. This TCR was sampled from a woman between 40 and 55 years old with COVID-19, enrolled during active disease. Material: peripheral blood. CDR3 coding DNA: TGTGCCAGTAGGTTACCGGGACAGGGGGCATCTGAAGCTTTCTTT. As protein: CASRLPGQGASEAFF.